This T cell receptor (beta chain) was identified during a study of read filtering for tumor transcriptome and immune sequencing. The CDR3 is 15 amino acids. As concerns this clonotype: This may be a read error: a much more frequent sequence differs by one nucleotide.

From about 0.4 ug of RNA, a library with molecular barcoded alpha/delta and beta/gamma adaptors was made. TCRdb re-analysed the reads in MiXCR, keeping a single row per CDR3 protein. The repertoire consists of about 46,000 distinct CDR3 sequences, with about 20% occurring once and the leading ten covering 30% to 45%. The genes are TRBV12-3 or TRBV12-4 and TRBJ2-1, with 10 bases matching TRBD2. The DNA end lines up better with TRBJ2-7; the J call may be wrong. The sequence came from a donor at least 40 years old with multiple myeloma. Sequencing was carried out using a population of CD138-negative cells sorted from bone marrow. The CDR3 here is CASSPSGRRYNEQYF. The CDR3 bases are TGTGCCAGCAGTCCTAGCGGGAGAAGGTACAATGAGCAGTACTTC.